This paragraph covers one T cell receptor (beta chain) sequence. Once RNA had been extracted, it was reverse transcribed into cDNA to act as the sequencing template. TCRdb keeps only in-frame clones here, not all; method: immunoSEQ multiplex PCR. This table holds around 140,000 clones, around 87% found once. The data originate from a study of CD8+ T cells in alopecia areata. V shed 4 bases and J shed 0 bases, with 13 bases lying between them. The CDR3 runs to 17 residues. The germline V gene has CDR1 SGHTA and CDR2 FQGTGA. The sequence derives from a human donor with alopecia areata. Sequencing used CD8+ T cells sorted from blood, obtained at week 0. V and J are TRBV7-3 and TRBJ2-6, with D perhaps matching TRBD1 (6 bases). Here the CDR3 DNA reads TGTGCCAGCAGCTCAAGGCCAGGGGTCTCTGGGGCCAACGTCCTGACTTTC. It encodes CASSSRPGVSGANVLTF. The whole variable domain, remainder taken from reference TRBV7-3 and TRBJ2-6, is GAGVSQTPSNKVTEKGKYVELRCDPISGHTALYWYRQSLGQGPEFLIYFQGTGAADDSGLPNDRFFAVRPEGSVSTLKIQRTERGDSAVYLCASSSRPGVSGANVLTFGAGSRLTVL.